This T cell receptor (beta chain) was captured by sequencing in a study of T cell responses to AZD1222 COVID-19 vaccine. Study results and limitations: Only after the peak T cell response were repertoires sampled. The reported proportion of spike-specific TCRs targeting unmutated variant regions was nearly half. Just a handful of people given AZD1222 tested seropositive at baseline. The breadth and depth of Spike-specific TCRs increased once two AZD1222 doses had been given.

CDR1 and CDR2 from the germline V gene are ENHRY and SYGVKD. The CDR3 is 15 amino acids. The V and J ends lost 6 bases and 8 bases respectively, with 17 bases between them. TCRdb keeps only in-frame clones here, not all; method: immunoSEQ multiplex PCR. The sample has more than 100,000 clones; roughly 85% are singletons. Note on this clone: Its antigen is unidentified.

The chain joins TRBV10-3 to TRBJ1-6; the D gene is possibly TRBD1 (5 bases). This clonotype originated in an adult who received the MenACWY meningococcal vaccine as a control. The sequenced sample was peripheral blood, obtained 28 days after the second dose of the MenACWY control vaccine. This CDR3 is CAISTTWGGDSPLHF. DNA of the CDR3: TGTGCCATCAGCACCACGTGGGGAGGGGATTCACCCCTCCACTTT.